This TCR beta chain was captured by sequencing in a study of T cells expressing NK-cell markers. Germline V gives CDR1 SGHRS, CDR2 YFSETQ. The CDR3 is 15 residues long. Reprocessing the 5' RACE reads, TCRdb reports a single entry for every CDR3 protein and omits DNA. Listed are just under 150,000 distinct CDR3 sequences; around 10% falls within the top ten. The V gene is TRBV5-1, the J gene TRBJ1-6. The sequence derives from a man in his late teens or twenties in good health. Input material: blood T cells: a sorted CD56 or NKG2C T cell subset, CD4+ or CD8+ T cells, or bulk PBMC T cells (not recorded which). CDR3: CASSMTRGNNSPLHF.